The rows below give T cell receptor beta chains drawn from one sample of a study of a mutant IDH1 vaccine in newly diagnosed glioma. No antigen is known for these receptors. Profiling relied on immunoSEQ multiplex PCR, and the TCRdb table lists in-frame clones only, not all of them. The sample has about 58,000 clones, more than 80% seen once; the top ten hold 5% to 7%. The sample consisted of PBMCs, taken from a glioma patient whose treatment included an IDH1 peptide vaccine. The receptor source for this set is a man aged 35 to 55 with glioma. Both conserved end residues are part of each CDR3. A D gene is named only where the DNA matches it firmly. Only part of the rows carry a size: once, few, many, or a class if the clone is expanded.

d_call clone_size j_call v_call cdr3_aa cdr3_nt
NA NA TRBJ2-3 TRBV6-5 CASSRTSSTDTQYF TGTGCCAGTTCACGGACCTCTAGCACAGATACGCAGTATTTT
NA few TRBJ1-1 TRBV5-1 CASSNGKGEAFF TGCGCCAGCAGCAACGGGAAGGGTGAAGCTTTCTTT
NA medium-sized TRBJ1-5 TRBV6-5 CASGEPQHF TGTGCCAGCGGGGAGCCCCAGCATTTT
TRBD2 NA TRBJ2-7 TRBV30 CAWSVLGGRNAEQYF TGTGCCTGGAGTGTATTGGGAGGGCGAAATGCCGAGCAGTACTTC
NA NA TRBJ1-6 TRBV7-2 CASRGQGVPFDSPLHF TGTGCCAGCAGAGGACAAGGGGTCCCTTTTGATTCACCCCTCCACTTT
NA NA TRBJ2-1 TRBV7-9 CASSPERAPNEQFF TGTGCCAGCAGCCCTGAAAGGGCCCCCAATGAGCAGTTCTTC
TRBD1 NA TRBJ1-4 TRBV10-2 CASSDPGQGNEKLFF TGCGCCAGCAGTGATCCGGGACAGGGGAATGAAAAACTGTTTTTT
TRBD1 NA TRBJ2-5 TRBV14 CASRHRGETQYF TGTGCCAGCAGACACAGGGGAGAGACCCAGTACTTC
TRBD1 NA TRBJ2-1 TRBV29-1 CSVTSQGTAYNEQFF TGCAGCGTTACCTCACAGGGGACGGCCTACAATGAGCAGTTCTTC
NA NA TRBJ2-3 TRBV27 CASTEGRSVTDTQYF TGTGCCAGCACAGAGGGTAGGTCAGTCACAGATACGCAGTATTTT
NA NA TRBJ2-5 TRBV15 CATSSGQTAGQETQYF TGTGCCACCAGCAGCGGACAGACGGCAGGGCAAGAGACCCAGTACTTC
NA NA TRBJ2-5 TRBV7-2 CASSPQTGQETQYF TGTGCCAGCAGCCCGCAGACAGGCCAAGAGACCCAGTACTTC
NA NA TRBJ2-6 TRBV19 CASSITGTGANVLTF TGTGCCAGTAGTATAACAGGGACCGGGGCCAACGTCCTGACTTTC
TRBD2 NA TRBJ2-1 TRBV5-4 CASSSGGVNNEQFF TGTGCCAGCAGCTCCGGGGGGGTTAACAATGAGCAGTTCTTC
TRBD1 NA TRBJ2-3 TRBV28 CASSSYSRTGEDTQYF TGTGCCAGCAGTTCTTATTCCCGGACAGGGGAAGATACGCAGTATTTT
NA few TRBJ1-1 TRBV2 CASTRLGGTEAFF TGTGCCAGCACGCGGCTGGGGGGGACTGAAGCTTTCTTT
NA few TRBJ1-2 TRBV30 CAWSEGLVGGYTF TGTGCCTGGAGTGAGGGGCTAGTGGGAGGCTACACCTTC
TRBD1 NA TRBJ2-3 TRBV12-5 CASGPGTGNTDTQYF TGTGCTAGTGGTCCCGGGACAGGGAACACAGATACGCAGTATTTT
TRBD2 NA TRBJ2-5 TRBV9 CASSPYGGTNQETQYF TGTGCCAGCAGCCCCTACGGGGGGACTAATCAAGAGACCCAGTACTTC
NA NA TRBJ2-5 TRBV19 CASSHGGMKTQYF TGTGCCAGTAGCCATGGGGGGATGAAGACCCAGTACTTC
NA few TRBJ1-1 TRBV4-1 CASMSLATLEAFF TGCGCCAGCATGAGTTTGGCTACCCTCGAAGCTTTCTTT
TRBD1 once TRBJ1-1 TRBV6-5 CASRPTGGMNTEAFF TGTGCCAGCAGGCCGACAGGGGGTATGAACACTGAAGCTTTCTTT
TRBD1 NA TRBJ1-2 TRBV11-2 CASSRMGQGLGGYTF TGTGCCAGCAGCCGTATGGGACAGGGCCTAGGTGGCTACACCTTC
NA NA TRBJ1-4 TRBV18 CASSPPGPRREKLFF TGTGCCAGCTCACCACCAGGGCCAAGGCGTGAAAAACTGTTTTTT
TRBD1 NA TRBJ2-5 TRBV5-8 CASSLDREETQYF TGTGCCAGCAGCTTAGACAGGGAAGAGACCCAGTACTTC
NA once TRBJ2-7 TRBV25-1 CASGGQGGLKAGRYEQYF TGTGCCAGCGGGGGCCAAGGGGGTCTCAAGGCGGGGAGGTACGAGCAGTACTTC
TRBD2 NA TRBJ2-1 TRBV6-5 CASSSLAGGWNEQFF TGTGCCAGCAGTTCGTTAGCGGGAGGCTGGAATGAGCAGTTCTTC
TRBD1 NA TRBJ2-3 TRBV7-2 CASSRDRGRDTQYF TGTGCCAGCAGCCGGGACAGGGGTCGGGATACGCAGTATTTT
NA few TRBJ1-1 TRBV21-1 CASPGRMNTEAFF TGTGCCAGCCCCGGACGAATGAACACTGAAGCTTTCTTT
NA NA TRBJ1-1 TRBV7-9 CASSPRGRSLPDTEAFF TGTGCCAGCAGCCCAAGAGGACGGTCCCTGCCCGACACTGAAGCTTTCTTT
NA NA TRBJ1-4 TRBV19 CASSRIEGLSSEKLFF TGTGCCAGTAGTAGGATTGAGGGGCTAAGTAGTGAAAAACTGTTTTTT
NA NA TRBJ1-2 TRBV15 CATSRDRGNYGYTF TGTGCCACCAGCAGAGACAGGGGCAACTATGGCTACACCTTC
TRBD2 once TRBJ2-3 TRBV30 CAWSAGGQVDTQYF TGTGCCTGGAGCGCGGGGGGCCAGGTAGATACGCAGTATTTT
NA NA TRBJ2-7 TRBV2 CASTPLGLSSYEQYF TGTGCCAGCACCCCTCTGGGGCTTAGCTCCTACGAGCAGTACTTC
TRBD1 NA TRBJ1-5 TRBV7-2 CASSSTGGGGQPQHF TGTGCCAGCAGCTCAACAGGGGGAGGCGGTCAGCCCCAGCATTTT
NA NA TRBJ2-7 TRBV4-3 CASSQDSRGFVEQYF TGCGCCAGCAGCCAAGATAGTCGGGGGTTCGTCGAGCAGTACTTC
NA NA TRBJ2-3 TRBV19 CAPGAGVSTDTQYF TGTGCCCCCGGGGCCGGCGTTAGCACAGATACGCAGTATTTT
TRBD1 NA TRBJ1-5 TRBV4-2 CASSQDRGQGQPQHF TGTGCCAGCAGCCAAGACAGGGGGCAAGGTCAGCCCCAGCATTTT
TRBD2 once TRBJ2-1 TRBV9 CASSSLTSGRWGEQFF TGTGCCAGCAGCTCCTTGACTAGCGGGAGATGGGGAGAGCAGTTCTTC
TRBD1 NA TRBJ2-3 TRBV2 CASSEVPGGGTDTQYF TGTGCCAGCAGTGAAGTGCCAGGGGGTGGCACAGATACGCAGTATTTT
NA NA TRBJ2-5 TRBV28 CASSFVPEAETQYF TGTGCCAGCAGTTTCGTCCCAGAGGCGGAGACCCAGTACTTC
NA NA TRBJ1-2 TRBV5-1 CASSLEGQVYGYTF TGCGCCAGCAGCTTGGAGGGACAAGTCTATGGCTACACCTTC
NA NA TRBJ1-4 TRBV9 CASSARDYATNEKLFF TGTGCCAGCAGCGCGAGGGACTATGCAACTAATGAAAAACTGTTTTTT
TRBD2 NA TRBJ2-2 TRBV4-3 CASSQPTSGHTGELFF TGCGCCAGCAGCCAACCGACTAGCGGGCACACCGGGGAGCTGTTTTTT
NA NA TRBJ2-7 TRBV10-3 CAISVTEQGEQYF TGTGCCATCAGTGTGACCGAACAGGGCGAGCAGTACTTC
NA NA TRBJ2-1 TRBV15 CATSHGAGEQFF TGTGCCACCAGCCACGGGGCGGGTGAGCAGTTCTTC
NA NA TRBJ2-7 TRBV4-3 CASSPRIGLGFYEQYF TGCGCCAGCAGCCCCCGAATAGGCCTGGGTTTCTACGAGCAGTACTTC
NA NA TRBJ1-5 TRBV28 CASSLGRGLQPQHF TGTGCCAGCAGTTTAGGCAGGGGACTTCAGCCCCAGCATTTT
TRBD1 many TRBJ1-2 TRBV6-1 CASSGPTLTGSYGYTF TGTGCCAGCAGTGGCCCCACCTTGACAGGGAGCTATGGCTACACCTTC
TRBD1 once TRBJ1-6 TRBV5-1 CASSLIALRQGYSPLHF TGCGCCAGCAGCTTGATCGCCTTGCGACAGGGTTATTCACCCCTCCACTTT
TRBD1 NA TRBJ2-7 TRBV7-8 CASSSNRGSYEQYF TGTGCCAGCAGCTCAAACAGGGGATCCTACGAGCAGTACTTC
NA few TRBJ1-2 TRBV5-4 CASSSGLRYTF TGTGCCAGCAGTTCAGGGTTACGCTACACCTTC
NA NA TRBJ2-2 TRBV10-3 CAITPRGPGELFF TGTGCCATCACCCCACGGGGGCCCGGGGAGCTGTTTTTT